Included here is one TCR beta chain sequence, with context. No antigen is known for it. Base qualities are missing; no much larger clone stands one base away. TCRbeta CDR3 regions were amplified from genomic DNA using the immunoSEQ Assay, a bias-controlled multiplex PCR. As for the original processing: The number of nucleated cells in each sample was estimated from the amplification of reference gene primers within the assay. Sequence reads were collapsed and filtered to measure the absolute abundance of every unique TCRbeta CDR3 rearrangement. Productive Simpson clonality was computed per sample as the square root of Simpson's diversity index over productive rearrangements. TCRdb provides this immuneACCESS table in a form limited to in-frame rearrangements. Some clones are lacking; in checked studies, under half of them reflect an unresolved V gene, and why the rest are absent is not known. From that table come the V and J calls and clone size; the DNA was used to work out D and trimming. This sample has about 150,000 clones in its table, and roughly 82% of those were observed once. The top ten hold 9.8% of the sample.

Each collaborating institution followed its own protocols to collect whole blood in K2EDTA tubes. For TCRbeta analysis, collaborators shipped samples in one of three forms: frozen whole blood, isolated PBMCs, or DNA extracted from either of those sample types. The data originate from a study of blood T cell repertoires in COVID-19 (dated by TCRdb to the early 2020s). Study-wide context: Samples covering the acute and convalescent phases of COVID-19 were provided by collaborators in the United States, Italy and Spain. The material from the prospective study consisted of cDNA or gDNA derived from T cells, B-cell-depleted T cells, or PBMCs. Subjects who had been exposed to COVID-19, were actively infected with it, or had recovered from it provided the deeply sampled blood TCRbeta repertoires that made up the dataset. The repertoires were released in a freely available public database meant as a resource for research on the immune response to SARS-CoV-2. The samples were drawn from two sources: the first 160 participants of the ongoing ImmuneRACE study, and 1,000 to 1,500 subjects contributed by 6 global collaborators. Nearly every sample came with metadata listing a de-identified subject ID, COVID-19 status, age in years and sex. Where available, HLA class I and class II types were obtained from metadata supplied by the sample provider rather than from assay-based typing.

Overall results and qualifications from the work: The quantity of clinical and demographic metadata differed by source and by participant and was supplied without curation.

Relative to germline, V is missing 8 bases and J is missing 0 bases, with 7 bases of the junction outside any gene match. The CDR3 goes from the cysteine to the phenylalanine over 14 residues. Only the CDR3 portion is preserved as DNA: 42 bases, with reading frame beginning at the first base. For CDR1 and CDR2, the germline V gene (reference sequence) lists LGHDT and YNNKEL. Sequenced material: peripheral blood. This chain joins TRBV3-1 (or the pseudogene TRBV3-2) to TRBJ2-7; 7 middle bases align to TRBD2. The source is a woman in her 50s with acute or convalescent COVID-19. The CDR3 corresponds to CASGPGLSSYEQYF. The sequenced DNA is TGTGCCAGCGGCCCGGGACTAAGCTCCTACGAGCAGTACTTC.